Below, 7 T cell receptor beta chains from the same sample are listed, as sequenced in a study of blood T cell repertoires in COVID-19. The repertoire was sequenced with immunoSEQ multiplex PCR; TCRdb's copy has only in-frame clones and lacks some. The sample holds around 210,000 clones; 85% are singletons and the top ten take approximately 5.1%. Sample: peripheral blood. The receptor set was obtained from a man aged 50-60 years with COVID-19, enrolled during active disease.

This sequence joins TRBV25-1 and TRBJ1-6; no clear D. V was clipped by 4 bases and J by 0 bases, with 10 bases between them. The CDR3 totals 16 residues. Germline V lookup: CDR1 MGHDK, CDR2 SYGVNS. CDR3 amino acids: CASSGGFSSYNSPLHF. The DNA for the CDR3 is TGTGCCAGCAGTGGAGGGTTCAGCTCCTATAATTCACCCCTCCACTTT.

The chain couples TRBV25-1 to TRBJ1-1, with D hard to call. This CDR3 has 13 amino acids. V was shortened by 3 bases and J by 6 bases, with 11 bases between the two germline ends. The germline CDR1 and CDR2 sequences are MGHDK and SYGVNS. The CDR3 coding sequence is TGTGCCAGCAGTGAGGGCCAACGAGCTGAAGCTTTCTTT. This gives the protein CASSEGQRAEAFF. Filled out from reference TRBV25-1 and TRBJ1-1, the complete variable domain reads EADIYQTPRYLVIGTGKKITLECSQTMGHDKMYWYQQDPGMELHLIHYSYGVNSTEKGDLSSESTVSRIRTEHFPLTLESARPSHTSQYLCASSEGQRAEAFFGQGTRLTVV.

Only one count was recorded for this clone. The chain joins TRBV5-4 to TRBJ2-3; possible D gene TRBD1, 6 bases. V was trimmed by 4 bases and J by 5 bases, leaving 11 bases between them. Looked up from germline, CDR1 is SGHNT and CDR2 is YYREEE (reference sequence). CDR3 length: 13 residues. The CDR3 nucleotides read TGTGCCAGCAGCGAACAGGGATTAGATACGCAGTATTTT. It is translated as CASSEQGLDTQYF.

In nucleotides, the CDR3 is TGTGCCAGCAGCTTAGAAGGCCAGCAGCGGGGGGGATCAGATACGCAGTATTTT. It translates to CASSLEGQQRGGSDTQYF. This sequence joins TRBV11-2 and TRBJ2-3, with 10 bases lining up with TRBD2. J lost 4 bases, V lost 0 bases, and 10 bases had no gene match. Germline V gene sequence: CDR1 SGHAT, CDR2 FQNNGV. This CDR3 spans 18 amino acids.

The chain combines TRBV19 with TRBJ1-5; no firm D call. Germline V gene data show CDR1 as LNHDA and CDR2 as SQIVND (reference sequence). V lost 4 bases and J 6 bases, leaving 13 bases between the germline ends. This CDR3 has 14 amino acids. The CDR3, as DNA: TGTGCCAGTAGTAGGTCGGGGTTTGTTCAGCCCCAGCATTTT. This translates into CASSRSGFVQPQHF.

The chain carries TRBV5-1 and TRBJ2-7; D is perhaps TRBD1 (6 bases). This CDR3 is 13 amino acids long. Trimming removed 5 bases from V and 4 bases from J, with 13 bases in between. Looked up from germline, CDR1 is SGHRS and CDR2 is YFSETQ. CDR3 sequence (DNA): TGCGCCAGCAGAAGGGACATCAAATACGAGCAGTACTTC. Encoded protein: CASRRDIKYEQYF.

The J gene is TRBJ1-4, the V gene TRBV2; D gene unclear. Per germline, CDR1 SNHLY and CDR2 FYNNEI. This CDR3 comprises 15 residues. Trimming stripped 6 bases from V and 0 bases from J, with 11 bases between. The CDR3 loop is CASRSMAATNEKLFF. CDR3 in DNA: TGTGCCAGCAGGTCGATGGCGGCAACTAATGAAAAACTGTTTTTT.